This T cell receptor (beta chain) was obtained from a study of T cells in Graves' hyperthyroidism and ophthalmopathy. Overall study results and limits: Appearing also in blood were most of the thyroid clonotypes expanded above 0.001. Through a model of 13 V-J features, ophthalmopathy was separated from stable hyperthyroidism.

Diagnostic assessment was based on clinical symptoms, serum thyroxine and TRAb, thyroid ultrasound and orbital computed tomography. The PBMCs had their origin in 8.5 to 10 ml of fresh peripheral blood. This clonotype came up many times. Its antigen is not known. The TCR beta CDR3 regions underwent amplification using RNA transcripts as the source. The study used the HTBI primer set for a first-round RT-PCR of the TCR CDR3. TCRdb re-called the multiplex PCR reads with MiXCR, one entry per CDR3 protein. Of 250,000 to 300,000 distinct CDR3 sequences in the sample, approximately 18% were seen once. The V and J ends lost 1 base and 4 bases respectively, with 14 bases between them. This CDR3 region has 16 residues.

Sequences were obtained from blood. The chain combines TRBV12-3 or TRBV12-4 with TRBJ2-1; TRBD2 is a possible D gene (5 bases). This sequence originates from a man aged 45-60 years with Graves' ophthalmopathy. CDR3 loop: CASSLVRESGYNEQFF. The CDR3, as DNA: TGTGCCAGCAGTTTAGTAAGGGAGAGCGGTTACAATGAGCAGTTCTTC.